This T cell receptor (beta chain) was profiled in a study of T-cell reconstitution after alpha-beta-depleted transplantation in children. Findings and limits, study-wide: Surviving recipient T cells and thymic progenitors underlay high day-60 TCRbeta diversity in some patients. Reports say that about two months after transplant, the alpha-beta T cells came out of several hundred graft clones that had expanded. Diversity and T-cell counts at one year after transplant derived mostly from new T cells.

This clonotype was recorded many times. Its matching antigen is unknown. The V gene end was trimmed by 6 bases and the J gene end by 5 bases; junction bases not matched to a gene: 5. Germline V gene lookup returns CDR1 LGHNA and CDR2 YSLEER. The CDR3 runs to 15 residues. Library preparation (for TCRbeta) was performed with unique molecular identifiers. MiXCR was run by TCRdb on the PCR reads, yielding one entry per CDR3 protein. This sample has 480,000 or so distinct CDR3 sequences, with approximately 10% found just once. The sequence was obtained from a child aged 2-15 years with inherited bone marrow failure, due to receive a stem cell transplant. The chain links TRBV4-3 to TRBJ1-5; TRBD1 agrees at 12 bases. The sequencing here drew on PBMCs, taken before TCRalphabeta/CD19-depleted stem cell transplant. CDR3 sequence: CASSSGTGGYQPQHF. In nucleotides, the CDR3 is TGCGCCAGCAGTTCAGGGACAGGGGGCTATCAGCCCCAGCATTTT.